This T cell receptor beta chain was identified during a study of cytomegalovirus exposure and HLA in healthy donors. Findings and limits, study-wide: There were 150 to 200 TCR beta chains listed as cytomegalovirus-associated.

The study ran its PCR with 60 Vbeta and 13 Jbeta primers. Produced via immunoSEQ multiplex PCR; TCRdb's table is partial and in-frame only. The table has some 100,000 clones, about 80% seen once; the top ten hold approximately 2%. Notes on this clone: Its antigen is currently unknown.

CDR1 SGDLS and CDR2 YYNGEE come from the germline V gene. The CDR3 runs to 15 residues. Trimming took off 4 bases at V and 0 bases at J, with 11 bases between the two ends. This clonotype was sampled from a human donor in good health. The sequenced material came from PBMCs. This rearrangement joins TRBV9 to TRBJ1-3; D might be TRBD1 (6 bases). CDR3 DNA: TGTGCCAGCAGCCCGGACAGCCACTCTGGAAACACCATATATTTT. This gives the protein CASSPDSHSGNTIYF.